This T cell receptor (beta chain) was observed in a study of blood T cell repertoires in COVID-19. Study context: Whether acute or convalescent, the COVID-19 samples came from the United States, Italy and Spain. Nucleic acid was either cDNA or gDNA, and it came from T cells, B-cell-depleted T cells, or PBMCs.

In the authors' methods: It was from reference gene primer amplification that nucleated cell counts were estimated. The method was immunoSEQ multiplex PCR; TCRdb's version includes in-frame clones alone and lacks a portion of them. The DNA gave D and trimming, while V, J and clone size come from that table. The sample records about 200,000 clones, 89% being singletons. This CDR3 has 15 residues. The ends were cut back, 5 bases at V and 0 bases at J, with 10 bases in the middle. The germline V gene encodes CDR1 MNHEY and CDR2 SVGAGI. Sequenced: peripheral blood. The chain joins TRBV6-5 to TRBJ1-4; TRBD1 might be the D (6 bases). This TCR derives from a woman aged 40 to 49 with acute or convalescent COVID-19. CDR3 protein: CASSPHRATNEKLFF. For the CDR3, the DNA is TGTGCCAGCAGTCCCCACAGGGCAACTAATGAAAAACTGTTTTTT.